A selection of T cell receptor beta chains follows, all from one sample in a study of T cells in localized non-small cell lung cancer. The method was immunoSEQ multiplex PCR; TCRdb's version includes in-frame clones alone and lacks a portion of them. The sample carries 61,000 or so clones, about nine tenths recorded once. This material consisted of peripheral blood, taken before any cancer treatment. These receptor sequences come from a woman aged 40 to 75 with stage I lung adenocarcinoma. Each CDR3 is given with its conserved first and last residue. The D gene is left open where the match is weak. Not every row has a clone size; where given, it reads once, few, many or a size class.

D,J,V,size,DNA,CDR3
-,TRBJ2-3,TRBV28,-,TGTGCCAGCAGTTTACCAGGGGACACAGATACGCAGTATTTT,CASSLPGDTDTQYF
-,TRBJ1-1,TRBV29-1,-,TGCAGCGGCCTCAGGGGCGAGGGAATTGAAGCTTTCTTT,CSGLRGEGIEAFF
-,TRBJ1-3,TRBV6-5,medium-sized,TGTGCCAGCAGTTACGAAAACACCATATATTTT,CASSYENTIYF
-,TRBJ2-7,TRBV6-1,-,TGTGCCAGCAGTGAACGAGGGACCTGGGACTACGAGCAGTACTTC,CASSERGTWDYEQYF
-,TRBJ1-4,TRBV11-2,-,TGTGCCAGCAGCTTTTACCCCCTCGTCCGCGCTAATGAAAAACTGTTTTTT,CASSFYPLVRANEKLFF
-,TRBJ1-1,TRBV14,-,TGTGCCAGCAGCTTCTTGAGAGGCACTGAAGCTTTCTTT,CASSFLRGTEAFF
TRBD1,TRBJ2-6,TRBV19,-,TGTGCCAGTAGTATCCTGGGACAGGGGGCTAATGGGGCCAACGTCCTGACTTTC,CASSILGQGANGANVLTF
-,TRBJ1-5,TRBV7-2,-,TGTGCCAGCACCGGACACCTAAATCAGCCCCAGCATTTT,CASTGHLNQPQHF
-,TRBJ2-3,TRBV4-3,-,TGCGCCAGCAGCCAAGTGGCAGGGCACGGAGATACGCAGTATTTT,CASSQVAGHGDTQYF
-,TRBJ2-2,TRBV9,-,TGTGCCAGCAGCGTAATGGGAACCGGGGAGCTGTTTTTT,CASSVMGTGELFF
-,TRBJ2-6,TRBV12-5,-,TGTGCTAGTGGTACGTACGATGCAGGACAAAGTCGGGCCAACGTCCTGACTTTC,CASGTYDAGQSRANVLTF
-,TRBJ1-1,TRBV9,-,TGTGCCAGCAGCCCCCGGCAGGGGAGAGCCCGAAATGAAGCTTTCTTT,CASSPRQGRARNEAFF
-,TRBJ2-1,TRBV6-1,-,TGTGCCAGCAGCCTTGACAGTGGCAATGAGCAGTTCTTC,CASSLDSGNEQFF
-,TRBJ1-2,TRBV18,-,TGTGCCAGCTCACCACCGGAACTCTATGGCTACACCTTC,CASSPPELYGYTF
TRBD1,TRBJ2-3,TRBV7-6,-,TGTGCCAGCAGCTTAGGGTTCAGGGGGTCTAGCACAGATACGCAGTATTTT,CASSLGFRGSSTDTQYF
-,TRBJ1-6,TRBV7-8,-,TGTGCCAGCAGCTCCTACGTGTCGCTTAGCTCCTATAATTCACCCCTCCACTTT,CASSSYVSLSSYNSPLHF
TRBD1,TRBJ1-1,TRBV11-2,-,TGTGCCAGCAGCTTCGGACAGGTGATGAACACTGAAGCTTTCTTT,CASSFGQVMNTEAFF
-,TRBJ2-7,TRBV19,-,TGTGCCAGTAGTATAGGAGGTAGCGGTACCTACGAGCAGTACTTC,CASSIGGSGTYEQYF
TRBD1,TRBJ2-7,TRBV29-1,once,TGCAGCGTTGACCACAGGGGCGAGCAGTACTTC,CSVDHRGEQYF
-,TRBJ1-6,TRBV2,once,TGTGCCAGCAACTCCCCGTATAATTCACCCCTCCACTTT,CASNSPYNSPLHF
TRBD1,TRBJ2-7,TRBV2,-,TGCGCCAGCAGTCTCAGAACAGGGGACGAGCAGTACTTC,CASSLRTGDEQYF
-,TRBJ1-6,TRBV6-5,-,TGTGCCAGCAGTTACAGGCAGCCTAATTCACCCCTCCACTTT,CASSYRQPNSPLHF
-,TRBJ2-1,TRBV5-6,-,TGTGCCAGCAGCCTGCTAGCGAGGGAAGCGTACAATGAGCAGTTCTTC,CASSLLAREAYNEQFF
-,TRBJ1-1,TRBV9,-,TGTGCCAGCAGCGTAGGCCCAAATCCAAGGGGTCTCAACACTGAAGCTTTCTTT,CASSVGPNPRGLNTEAFF
-,TRBJ2-3,TRBV28,-,TGTGCCAGCAGCCCTGACATTCTATTCACAGATACGCAGTATTTT,CASSPDILFTDTQYF
-,TRBJ1-1,TRBV30,-,TGTGCCTGGACAACGGGTTTGGCTGAAGCTTTCTTT,CAWTTGLAEAFF
-,TRBJ1-2,TRBV5-6,-,TGTGCCAGCAGCTTGCGCCAGGCCAACTATGGCTACACCTTC,CASSLRQANYGYTF
TRBD1,TRBJ2-7,TRBV11-2,-,TGTGCCAGCAGCTCCGGGACAGGGCTGGAGCAGTACTTC,CASSSGTGLEQYF
TRBD2,TRBJ2-5,TRBV9,-,TGTGCCAGCAGCGCACTAGCGGGGGGGCGGGAGACCCAGTACTTC,CASSALAGGRETQYF
-,TRBJ1-2,TRBV18,once,TGTGCCAGCTCACCACCCCAGGGTAAAAGCTATGGCTACACCTTC,CASSPPQGKSYGYTF
-,TRBJ2-3,TRBV19,-,TGTGCCAGTAGTATAACGGGACGCACAGATACGCAGTATTTT,CASSITGRTDTQYF
-,TRBJ2-3,TRBV19,-,TGTGCCAGTAGTATAGGGCCAAGCACAGATACGCAGTATTTT,CASSIGPSTDTQYF
-,TRBJ2-7,TRBV7-3,-,TGTGCCAGCAGCTTACGGGCTGCCACCTCCTACGAGCAGTACTTC,CASSLRAATSYEQYF
-,TRBJ1-5,TRBV10-3,few,TGTGCCATCAGTGAGGGGACCTATAGCAATCAGCCCCAGCATTTT,CAISEGTYSNQPQHF
-,TRBJ2-7,TRBV18,-,TGTGCCAGCTCACCAAGCAGAGCTTACGAGCAGTACTTC,CASSPSRAYEQYF
-,TRBJ1-3,TRBV25-1,-,TGTGCCAGCAGTGATGGAGGAAACACCATATATTTT,CASSDGGNTIYF
TRBD1,TRBJ2-3,TRBV5-1,-,TGCGCCAGCAGCTTCAGGGGGCTCTCAGATACGCAGTATTTT,CASSFRGLSDTQYF
TRBD1,TRBJ1-2,TRBV30,-,TGTGCCTGGAGTCCTCCGGGACAGCTAAACTATGGCTACACCTTC,CAWSPPGQLNYGYTF
TRBD1,TRBJ1-2,TRBV5-1,once,TGCGCCAGCAGCTTGGTCGACAGGGACTATGGCTACACCTTC,CASSLVDRDYGYTF
TRBD2,TRBJ2-5,TRBV30,-,TGTGCCTGGTCGGTGGCGGGGGGGAATCAAGAGACCCAGTACTTC,CAWSVAGGNQETQYF
-,TRBJ2-3,TRBV27,-,TGTGCCAGCAGTTTGACCAGCACAGATACGCAGTATTTT,CASSLTSTDTQYF
TRBD2,TRBJ2-5,TRBV6-6,-,TGTGCCGGAAGCTCGACTAGCGGGGTCAGGGAGACCCAGTACTTC,CAGSSTSGVRETQYF
-,TRBJ1-2,TRBV5-1,few,TGCGCCAGCAGCTTCGGTGGAGGTTTGGGCTACACCTTC,CASSFGGGLGYTF
TRBD1,TRBJ1-6,TRBV6-1,-,TGTGCCAGCAGTGGGGGGAACAGGGGGGTTCAGAATTCACCCCTCCACTTT,CASSGGNRGVQNSPLHF
TRBD1,TRBJ2-2,TRBV5-1,-,TGCGCCAGCAGGATAGGGGGCTACACCGGGGAGCTGTTTTTT,CASRIGGYTGELFF
-,TRBJ2-7,TRBV7-9,-,TGTGCCAGCAGTGTAGGACCAGGGAATTACGAGCAGTACTTC,CASSVGPGNYEQYF
TRBD1,TRBJ2-7,TRBV5-1,-,TGCGCCAGCAGCGCCCAACCCGGGACAGAAGTTTACGAGCAGTACTTC,CASSAQPGTEVYEQYF
TRBD1,TRBJ1-5,TRBV7-6,-,TGTGCCAGCAGCCCACGGACAGGACATAGCAATCAGCCCCAGCATTTT,CASSPRTGHSNQPQHF
TRBD2,TRBJ2-5,TRBV5-1,-,TGCGCCAGCAGCTTTCGGGGGGGCCAAGAGACCCAGTACTTC,CASSFRGGQETQYF
TRBD1,TRBJ2-2,TRBV19,-,TGTGCCAGCCGCCGAGACAGGGCCGGGGAGCTGTTTTTT,CASRRDRAGELFF
TRBD1,TRBJ2-7,TRBV7-9,-,TGTGCCAGCAGCTTAGGACAGGGGATCTCCTACGAGCAGTACTTC,CASSLGQGISYEQYF
-,TRBJ1-1,TRBV29-1,-,TGCAGCACCCGGGAGGCGGCGGTCACTGAAGCTTTCTTT,CSTREAAVTEAFF
-,TRBJ1-5,TRBV5-1,-,TGCGCCAGCAGCTTGGGAGCAGATCAGCCCCAGCATTTT,CASSLGADQPQHF
-,TRBJ2-1,TRBV19,-,TGTGCCAGTAGGTCCTCGGACACTTACAATGAGCAGTTCTTC,CASRSSDTYNEQFF
-,TRBJ1-2,TRBV19,-,TGTGCCAGTAGTTCAGCGGCGCAGGGTAACTATGGCTACACCTTC,CASSSAAQGNYGYTF
-,TRBJ2-6,TRBV7-2,-,TGTGCCAGCAGCTTACGGTCAGTGAACTCTGGGGCCAACGTCCTGACTTTC,CASSLRSVNSGANVLTF
TRBD1,TRBJ1-5,TRBV30,few,TGTGCCTGTACCACAGGGGTGGGGCAGCCCCAGCATTTT,CACTTGVGQPQHF
-,TRBJ1-1,TRBV6-5,once,TGTGCCAGCAGCCTTATAGGACCCTCCACTGAAGCTTTCTTT,CASSLIGPSTEAFF
-,TRBJ2-1,TRBV5-1,-,TGCGCCAGCAGCTTGAATTCCTACAATGAGCAGTTCTTC,CASSLNSYNEQFF